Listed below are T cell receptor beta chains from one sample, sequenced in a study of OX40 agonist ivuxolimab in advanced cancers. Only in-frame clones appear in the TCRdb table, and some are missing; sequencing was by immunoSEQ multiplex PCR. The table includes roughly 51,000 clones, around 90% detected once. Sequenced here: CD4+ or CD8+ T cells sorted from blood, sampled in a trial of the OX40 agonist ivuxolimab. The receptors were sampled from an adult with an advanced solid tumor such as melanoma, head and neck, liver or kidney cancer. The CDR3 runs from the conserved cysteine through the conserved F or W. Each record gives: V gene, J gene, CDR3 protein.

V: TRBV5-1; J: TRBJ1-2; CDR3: CASSLGQGGYGYTF
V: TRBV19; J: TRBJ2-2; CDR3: CASSIAGELFF
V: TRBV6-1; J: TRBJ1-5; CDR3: CASSGGLYSNQPQHF
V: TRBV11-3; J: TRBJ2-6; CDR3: CASSGRDSSGANVLTF
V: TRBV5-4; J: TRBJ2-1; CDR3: CASSLEGNEQFF
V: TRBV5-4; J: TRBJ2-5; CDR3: CASSLRGTETQYF
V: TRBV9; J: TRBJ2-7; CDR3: CASSPEGTSDEQYF
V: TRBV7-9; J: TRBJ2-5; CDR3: CASSFAGQGPTQETQYF
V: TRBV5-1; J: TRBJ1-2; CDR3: CASSFSAALDGYTF
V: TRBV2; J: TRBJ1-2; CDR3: CASSEGGIYGYTF
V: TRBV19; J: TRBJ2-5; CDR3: CASSTPQGAEETQYF
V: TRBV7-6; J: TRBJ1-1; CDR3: CASSSGQLNTEAFF
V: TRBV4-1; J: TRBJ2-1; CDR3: CASSQPWDGSSYNEQFF
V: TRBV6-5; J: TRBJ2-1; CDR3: CASSLYSGDEQFF
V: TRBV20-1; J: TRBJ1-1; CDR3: CSAPDVNEAFF
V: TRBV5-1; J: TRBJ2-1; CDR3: CASSLLAGSYNEQFF
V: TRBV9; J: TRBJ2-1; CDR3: CASSGLNEQFF
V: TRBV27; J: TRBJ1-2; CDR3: CASSFVGGQGLYGYTF
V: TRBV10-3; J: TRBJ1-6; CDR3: CAISEGWGALHF
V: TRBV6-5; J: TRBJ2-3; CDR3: CASNIGGAPDTQYF
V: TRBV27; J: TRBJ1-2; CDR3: CASSPGTGDYGYTF
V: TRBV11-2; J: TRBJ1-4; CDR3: CASSLRGDEKLFF
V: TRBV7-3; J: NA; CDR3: CASSSTPSGPYEQYF
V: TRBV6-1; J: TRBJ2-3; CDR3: CASSFASGVDF
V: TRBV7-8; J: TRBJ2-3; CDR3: CASSLGSGSTDTQYF
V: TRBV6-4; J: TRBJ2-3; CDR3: CASSGTSGGTDTQYF
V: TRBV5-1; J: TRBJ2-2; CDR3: CASSQHNTGELFF
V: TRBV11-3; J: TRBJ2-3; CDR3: CASSLVRGQGPTDTQYF
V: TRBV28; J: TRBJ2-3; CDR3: CASSFLPGVGGLRGGADTQYF
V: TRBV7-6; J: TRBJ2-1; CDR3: CASSLETAGGEQFF
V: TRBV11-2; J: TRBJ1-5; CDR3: CASSQGVQPQHF
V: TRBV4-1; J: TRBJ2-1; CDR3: CASSQVGIYNEQFF
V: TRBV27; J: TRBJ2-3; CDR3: CASSMGAGGRLDTQYF
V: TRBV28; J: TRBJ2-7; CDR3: CASSFQGGLDEQYF
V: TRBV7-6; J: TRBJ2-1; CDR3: CASWDRGEQFF
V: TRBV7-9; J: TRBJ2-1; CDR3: CASSLGALNEQFF
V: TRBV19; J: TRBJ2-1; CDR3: CASSMESSSYNEQFF
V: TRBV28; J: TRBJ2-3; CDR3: CASTPPRGTQYF
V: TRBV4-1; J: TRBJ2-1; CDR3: CASSQELPSGLYNEQFF
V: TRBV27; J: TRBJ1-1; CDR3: CASSPGTDGTEAFF
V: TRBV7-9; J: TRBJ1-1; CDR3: CASSGWTGGAVTEAFF
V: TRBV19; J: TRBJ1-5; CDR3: CASSIGTVGVYSNQPQHF
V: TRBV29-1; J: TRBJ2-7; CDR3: CSVEDREDEQYF
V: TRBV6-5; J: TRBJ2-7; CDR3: CARSNRDPGPYEQYF
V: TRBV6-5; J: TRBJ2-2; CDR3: CASSSGGTANTGELFF
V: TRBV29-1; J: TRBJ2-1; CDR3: CSVSGYEQFF
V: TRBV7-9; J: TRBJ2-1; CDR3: CASSLTSGYNEQFF